The entry below gives a single T cell receptor beta chain sequence along with its context. Its antigen is still unknown. These data come from a study of response to subunit inactivated influenza vaccine. Study findings and constraints: The study's authors posited that every seasonal influenza vaccination enlists few new T cells.

V shed 6 bases, J shed 3 bases, and the junction held 7 bases outside the gene matches. This CDR3 contains 15 residues. Germline CDR1 DFQATT, CDR2 SNEGSKA (reference sequence). A single record per CDR3 protein comes from TCRdb applying MiXCR to the RT-PCR reads. Here the sample spans about 780,000 distinct CDR3 sequences, around 18% being singletons. The origin of this receptor is a man in his forties or fifties who received an inactivated influenza vaccine. The starting material was PBMCs from blood, obtained roughly 5 days after vaccination. The chain has TRBV20-1 and TRBJ2-5, with 13 bases lining up with TRBD2. The chain's CDR3 is CSAAEGTSGKETQYF. The CDR3 nucleotides are TGCAGTGCAGCAGAGGGGACTAGCGGGAAAGAGACCCAGTACTTC.